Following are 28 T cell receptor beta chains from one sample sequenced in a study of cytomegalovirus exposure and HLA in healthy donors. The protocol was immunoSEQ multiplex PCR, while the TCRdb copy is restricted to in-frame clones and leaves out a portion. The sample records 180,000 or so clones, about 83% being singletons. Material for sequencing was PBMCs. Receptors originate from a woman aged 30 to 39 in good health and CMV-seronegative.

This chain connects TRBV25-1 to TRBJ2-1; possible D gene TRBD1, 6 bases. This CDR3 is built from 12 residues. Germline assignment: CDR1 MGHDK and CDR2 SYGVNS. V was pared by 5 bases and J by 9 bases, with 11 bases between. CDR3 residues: CASSYPRGEQFF. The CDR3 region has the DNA TGTGCCAGCAGTTACCCCAGGGGTGAGCAGTTCTTC.

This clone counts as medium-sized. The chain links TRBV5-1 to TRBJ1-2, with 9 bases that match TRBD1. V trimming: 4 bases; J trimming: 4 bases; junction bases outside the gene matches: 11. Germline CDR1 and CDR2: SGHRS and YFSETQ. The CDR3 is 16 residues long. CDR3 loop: CASSTGTGLLPYGYTF. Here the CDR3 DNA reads TGCGCCAGCAGCACCGGGACAGGGCTTCTTCCCTATGGCTACACCTTC.

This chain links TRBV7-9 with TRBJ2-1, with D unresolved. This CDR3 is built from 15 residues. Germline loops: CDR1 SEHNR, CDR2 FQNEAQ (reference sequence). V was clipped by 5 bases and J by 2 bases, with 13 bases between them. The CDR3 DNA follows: TGTGCCAGCAGCCATGCTAGTTTCGCCTACAATGAGCAGTTCTTC. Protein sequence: CASSHASFAYNEQFF.

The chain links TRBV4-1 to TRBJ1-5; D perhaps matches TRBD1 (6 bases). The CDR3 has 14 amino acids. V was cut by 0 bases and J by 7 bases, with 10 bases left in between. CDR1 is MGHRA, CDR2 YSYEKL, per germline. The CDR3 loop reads CASSQEQGIQPQHF. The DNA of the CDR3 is TGCGCCAGCAGCCAAGAACAGGGAATCCAGCCCCAGCATTTT.

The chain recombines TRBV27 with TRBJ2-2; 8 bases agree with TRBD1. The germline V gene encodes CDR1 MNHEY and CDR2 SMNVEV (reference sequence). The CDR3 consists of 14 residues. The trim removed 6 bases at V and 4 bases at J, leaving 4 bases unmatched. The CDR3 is CASRATGVTGELFF. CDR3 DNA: TGTGCCAGCAGGGCGACAGGGGTCACCGGGGAGCTGTTTTTT.

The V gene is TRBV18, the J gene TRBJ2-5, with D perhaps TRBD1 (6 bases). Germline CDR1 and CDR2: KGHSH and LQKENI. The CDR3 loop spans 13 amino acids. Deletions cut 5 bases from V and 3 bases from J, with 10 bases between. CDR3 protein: CASSRQAEETQYF. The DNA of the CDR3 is TGTGCCAGCTCAAGACAGGCGGAAGAGACCCAGTACTTC.

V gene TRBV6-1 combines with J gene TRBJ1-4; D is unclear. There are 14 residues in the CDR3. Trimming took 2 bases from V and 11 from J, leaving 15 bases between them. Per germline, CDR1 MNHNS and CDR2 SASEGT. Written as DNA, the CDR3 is TGTGCCAGCAGTGAATTGGGGAACCGCGGGAAACTGTTTTTT. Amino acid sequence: CASSELGNRGKLFF.

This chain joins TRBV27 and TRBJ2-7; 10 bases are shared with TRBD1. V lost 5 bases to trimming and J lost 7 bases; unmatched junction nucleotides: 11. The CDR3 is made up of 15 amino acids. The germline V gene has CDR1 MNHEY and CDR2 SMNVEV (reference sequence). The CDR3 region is CASSGTGTGEREQYF. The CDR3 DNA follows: TGTGCCAGCAGTGGTACCGGGACAGGGGAGAGGGAGCAGTACTTC.

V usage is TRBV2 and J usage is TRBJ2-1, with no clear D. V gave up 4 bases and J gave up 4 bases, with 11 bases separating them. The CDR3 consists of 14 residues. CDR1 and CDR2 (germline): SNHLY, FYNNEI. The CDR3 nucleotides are TGTGCCAGCAGTGGCGACACAATTTACAATGAGCAGTTCTTC. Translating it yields CASSGDTIYNEQFF.

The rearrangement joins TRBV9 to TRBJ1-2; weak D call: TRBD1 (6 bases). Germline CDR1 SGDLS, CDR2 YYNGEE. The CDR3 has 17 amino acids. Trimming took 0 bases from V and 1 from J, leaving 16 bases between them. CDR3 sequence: CASSVALGGDLNYGYTF. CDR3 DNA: TGTGCCAGCAGCGTAGCTCTAGGGGGGGATCTTAACTATGGCTACACCTTC. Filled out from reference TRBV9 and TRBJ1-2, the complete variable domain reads DSGVTQTPKHLITATGQRVTLRCSPRSGDLSVYWYQQSLDQGLQFLIQYYNGEERAKGNILERFSAQQFPDLHSELNLSSLELGDSALYFCASSVALGGDLNYGYTFGSGTRLTVV.

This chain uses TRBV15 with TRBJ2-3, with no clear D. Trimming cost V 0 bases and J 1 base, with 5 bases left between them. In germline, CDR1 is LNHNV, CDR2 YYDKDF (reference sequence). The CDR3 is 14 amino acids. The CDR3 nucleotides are TGTGCCACCAGCAGAGATCGAGGCACAGATACGCAGTATTTT. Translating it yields CATSRDRGTDTQYF.

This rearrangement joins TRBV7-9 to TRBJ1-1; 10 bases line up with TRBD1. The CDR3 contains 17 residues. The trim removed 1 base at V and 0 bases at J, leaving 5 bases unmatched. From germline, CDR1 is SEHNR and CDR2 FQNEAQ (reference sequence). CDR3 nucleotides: TGTGCCAGCAGCTTAGTTGGGACAGGGGCTTTGAACACTGAAGCTTTCTTT. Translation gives CASSLVGTGALNTEAFF.

CDR3 loop: CASSIGGGSEQFF. The CDR3 DNA reads TGTGCCAGTAGTATAGGTGGGGGGAGTGAGCAGTTCTTC. V usage is TRBV19 and J usage is TRBJ2-1; D might be TRBD2 (6 bases). V was clipped by 1 base and J by 9 bases, with 10 bases between them. This CDR3 has 13 residues. Germline CDR1 is LNHDA and CDR2 is SQIVND (reference sequence). Combining the CDR3 with reference TRBV19 and TRBJ2-1 gives the whole variable domain DGGITQSPKYLFRKEGQNVTLSCEQNLNHDAMYWYRQDPGQGLRLIYYSQIVNDFQKGDIAEGYSVSREKKESFPLTVTSAQKNPTAFYLCASSIGGGSEQFFGPGTRLTVL.

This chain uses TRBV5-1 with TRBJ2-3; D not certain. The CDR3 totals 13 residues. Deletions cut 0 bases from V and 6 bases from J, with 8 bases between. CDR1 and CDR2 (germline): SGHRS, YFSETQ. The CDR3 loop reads CASSLAGYDTQYF. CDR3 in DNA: TGCGCCAGCAGCTTGGCCGGTTACGATACGCAGTATTTT.

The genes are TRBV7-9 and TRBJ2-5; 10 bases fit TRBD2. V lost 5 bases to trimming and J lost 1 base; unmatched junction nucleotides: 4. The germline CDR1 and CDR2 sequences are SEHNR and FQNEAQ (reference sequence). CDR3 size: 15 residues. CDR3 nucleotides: TGTGCCAGCAGCCAAGAGCGGGGGGGCCAAGAGACCCAGTACTTC. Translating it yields CASSQERGGQETQYF.

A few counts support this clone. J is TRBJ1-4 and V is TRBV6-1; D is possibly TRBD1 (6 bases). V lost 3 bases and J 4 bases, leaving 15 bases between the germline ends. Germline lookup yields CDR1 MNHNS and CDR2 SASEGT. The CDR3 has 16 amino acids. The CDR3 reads CASSDGRGWVNEKLFF. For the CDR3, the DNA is TGTGCCAGCAGTGACGGGAGGGGGTGGGTTAATGAAAAACTGTTTTTT.

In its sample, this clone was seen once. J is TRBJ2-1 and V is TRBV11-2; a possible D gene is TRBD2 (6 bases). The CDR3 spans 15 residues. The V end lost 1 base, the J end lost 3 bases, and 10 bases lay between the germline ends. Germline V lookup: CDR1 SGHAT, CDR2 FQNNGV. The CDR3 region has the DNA TGTGCCAGCAGCTTAGGGTCTAGCGACTACAATGAGCAGTTCTTC. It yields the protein CASSLGSSDYNEQFF.

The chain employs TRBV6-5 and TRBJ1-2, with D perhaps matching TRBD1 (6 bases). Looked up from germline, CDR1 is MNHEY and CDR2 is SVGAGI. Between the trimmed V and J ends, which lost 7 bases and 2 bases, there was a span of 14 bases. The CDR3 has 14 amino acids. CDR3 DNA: TGTGCCAGCACTAAACAAACAGGGAACTATGGCTACACCTTC. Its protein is CASTKQTGNYGYTF.

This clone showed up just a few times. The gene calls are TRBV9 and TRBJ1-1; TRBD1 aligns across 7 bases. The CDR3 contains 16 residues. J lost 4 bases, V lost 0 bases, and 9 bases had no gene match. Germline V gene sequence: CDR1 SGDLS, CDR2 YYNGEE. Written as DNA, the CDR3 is TGTGCCAGCAGCGTAGGATCAGGGGGTGGAGGCACTGAAGCTTTCTTT. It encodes CASSVGSGGGGTEAFF.

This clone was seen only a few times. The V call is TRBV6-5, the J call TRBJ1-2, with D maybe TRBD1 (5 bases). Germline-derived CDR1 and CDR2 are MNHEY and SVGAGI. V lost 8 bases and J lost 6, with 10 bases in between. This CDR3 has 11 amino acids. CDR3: CASQGSDGYTF. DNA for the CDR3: TGTGCCAGCCAGGGCAGTGATGGCTACACCTTC.

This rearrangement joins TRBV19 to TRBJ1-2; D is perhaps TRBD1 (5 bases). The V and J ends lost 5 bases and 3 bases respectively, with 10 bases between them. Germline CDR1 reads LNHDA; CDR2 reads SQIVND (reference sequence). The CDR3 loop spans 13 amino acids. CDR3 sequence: CASSPGFDYGYTF. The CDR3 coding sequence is TGTGCCAGTAGTCCAGGGTTTGACTATGGCTACACCTTC.

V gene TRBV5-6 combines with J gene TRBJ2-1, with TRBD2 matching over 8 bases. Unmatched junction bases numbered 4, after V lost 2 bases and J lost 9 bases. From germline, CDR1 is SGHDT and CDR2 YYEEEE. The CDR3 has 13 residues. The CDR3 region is CASSFSGVGEQFF. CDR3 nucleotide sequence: TGTGCCAGCAGCTTTAGCGGGGTGGGTGAGCAGTTCTTC.

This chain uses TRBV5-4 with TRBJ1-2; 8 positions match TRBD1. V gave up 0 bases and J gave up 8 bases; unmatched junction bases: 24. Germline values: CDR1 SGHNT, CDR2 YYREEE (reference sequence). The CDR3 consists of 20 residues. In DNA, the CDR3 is TGTGCCAGCAGCTTGGAGCGGAGCCACCGGGGACAGGATAAAGCCGGGGGCTACACCTTC. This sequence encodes CASSLERSHRGQDKAGGYTF.

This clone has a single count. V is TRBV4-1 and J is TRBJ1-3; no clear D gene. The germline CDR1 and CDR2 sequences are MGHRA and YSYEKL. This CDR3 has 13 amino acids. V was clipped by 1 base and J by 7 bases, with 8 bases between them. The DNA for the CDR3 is TGCGCCAGCAGCCAAGGAGAGTGGAACACCATATATTTT. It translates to CASSQGEWNTIYF.

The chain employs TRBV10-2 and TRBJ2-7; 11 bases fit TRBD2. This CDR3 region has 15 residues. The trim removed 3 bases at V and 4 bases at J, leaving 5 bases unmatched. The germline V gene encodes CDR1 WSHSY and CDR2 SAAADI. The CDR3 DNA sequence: TGCGCCAGCAGTGATCATAGCGGGGGGGCTTACGAGCAGTACTTC. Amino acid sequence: CASSDHSGGAYEQYF.

DNA of the CDR3: TGTGCCAGCAGCGCGAGCGGGGGGGCCTACAATGAGCAGTTCTTC. Its protein is CASSASGGAYNEQFF. The genes are TRBV9 and TRBJ2-1, with 10 bases identical to TRBD2. V lost 3 bases and J lost 2; bases outside the gene matches: 2. The CDR3 contains 15 residues. Germline CDR1 is SGDLS and CDR2 is YYNGEE.

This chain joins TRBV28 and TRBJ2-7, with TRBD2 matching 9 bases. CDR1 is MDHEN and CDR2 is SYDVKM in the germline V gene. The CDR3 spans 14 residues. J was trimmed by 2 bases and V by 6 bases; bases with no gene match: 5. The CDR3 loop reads CASRAGGSAYEQYF. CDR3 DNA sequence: TGTGCCAGCAGGGCGGGGGGGTCCGCCTACGAGCAGTACTTC.

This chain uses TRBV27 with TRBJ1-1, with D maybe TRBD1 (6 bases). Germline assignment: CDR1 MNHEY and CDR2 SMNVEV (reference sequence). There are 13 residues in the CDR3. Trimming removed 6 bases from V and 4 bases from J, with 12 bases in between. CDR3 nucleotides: TGTGCCAGCAGACTACAGGGTATCACTGAAGCTTTCTTT. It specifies CASRLQGITEAFF.